This is a list of T cell receptor beta chains from one sample in a study of early T cells in non-severe SARS-CoV-2 infection. TCRdb redid the calling of the 5' RACE reads with MiXCR, one entry per CDR3 protein. The sample lists 90,000 to 130,000 distinct CDR3 sequences, around 12% occurring once. The sample consisted of whole blood, taken at baseline. The origin of the receptors is an adult who was a healthcare worker with PCR-confirmed SARS-CoV-2 infection or an uninfected control (not recorded which). The CDR3 runs from the conserved cysteine through the conserved F or W. Fields, in order: V gene, D gene, clone size, CDR3 length, J gene, CDR3 DNA, CDR3 protein. A D gene is named only where the DNA matches it firmly. The size field is filled for only some rows; it gives once, few, many or a size class.

TRBV19,.,.,17,TRBJ2-1,TGTGCCAGTAGCCTCGTGGGCGCGGGGGCCACCTACAATGAGCAGTTCTTC,CASSLVGAGATYNEQFF
TRBV15,.,few,13,TRBJ2-3,TGTGCCACTAAAGGAAGGGGCACAGATACGCAGTATTTT,CATKGRGTDTQYF
TRBV7-2,TRBD2,.,20,TRBJ2-2,TGTGCCAGCAGCTTAGTGTCGAGACTAGCGGGGGGTTCGAACACCGGGGAGCTGTTTTTT,CASSLVSRLAGGSNTGELFF
TRBV18,TRBD1,.,16,TRBJ2-2,TGTGCCAGCTCACCCCTCGACAGGGGGAAGGCCGGGGAGCTGTTTTTT,CASSPLDRGKAGELFF
TRBV5-1,.,.,12,TRBJ1-1,TGCGCCAGCAGCTCCCGGGACACTGAAGCTTTCTTT,CASSSRDTEAFF
TRBV7-9,.,.,13,TRBJ1-1,TGTGCCAGCAGCTTAAAATTGGACCACGAAGCTTTCTTT,CASSLKLDHEAFF
TRBV20-1,.,many,14,TRBJ2-5,TGCAGTGCTCCTCGGGGGATTTATGGTTTGTCCCAGTACTTC,CSAPRGIYGLSQYF
TRBV11-2,.,few,15,TRBJ1-1,TGTGCCAGCAGCTTACTACAGGGAAAGACGGCTGAAGCTTTCTTT,CASSLLQGKTAEAFF
TRBV29-1,.,few,14,TRBJ2-7,TGCAGCGTTGGAGTGGTGGGGAACAGCTACGAGCAGTACTTC,CSVGVVGNSYEQYF
TRBV7-9,TRBD1,.,15,TRBJ2-1,TGTGCCAGCAGCCCAGGGACAGGGACGAACAATGAGCAGTTCTTC,CASSPGTGTNNEQFF
TRBV7-2,TRBD2,few,16,TRBJ2-7,TGTGCCAGCAGCCTCGGACTAGCGGGGAACTCCTACGAGCAGTACTTC,CASSLGLAGNSYEQYF